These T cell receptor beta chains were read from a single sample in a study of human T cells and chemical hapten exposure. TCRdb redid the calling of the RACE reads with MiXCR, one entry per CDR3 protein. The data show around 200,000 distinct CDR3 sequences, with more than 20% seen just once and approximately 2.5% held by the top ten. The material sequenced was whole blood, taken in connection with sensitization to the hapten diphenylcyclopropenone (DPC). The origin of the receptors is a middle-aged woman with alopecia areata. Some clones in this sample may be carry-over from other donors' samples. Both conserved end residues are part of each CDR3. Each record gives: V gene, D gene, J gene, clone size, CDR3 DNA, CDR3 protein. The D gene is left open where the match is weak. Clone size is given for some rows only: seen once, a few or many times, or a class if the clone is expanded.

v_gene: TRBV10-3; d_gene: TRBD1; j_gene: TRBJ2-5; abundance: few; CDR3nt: TGTGCCATCAGTGAGGAGACAGGGCGACAAGAGACCCAGTACTTC; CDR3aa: CAISEETGRQETQYF
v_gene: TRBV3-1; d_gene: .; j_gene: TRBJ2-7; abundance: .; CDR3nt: TGTGCCAGCAGCCAAGGGGGCGCGCGGGTCTACGAGCAGTACTTC; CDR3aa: CASSQGGARVYEQYF
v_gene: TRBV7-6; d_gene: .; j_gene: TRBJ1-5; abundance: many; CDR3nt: TGTGCCAGCAGCGCAACAGGGAATCAGCCCCAGCATTTT; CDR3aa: CASSATGNQPQHF
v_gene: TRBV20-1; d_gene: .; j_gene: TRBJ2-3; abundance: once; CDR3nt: TGCAGTGCCATCGGGTCCCTAGCAGATACGCAGTATTTT; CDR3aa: CSAIGSLADTQYF
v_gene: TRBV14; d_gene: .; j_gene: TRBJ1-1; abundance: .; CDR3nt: TGTGCCAGCTCCACGGTCCCGAACACTGAAGCTTTCTTT; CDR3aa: CASSTVPNTEAFF
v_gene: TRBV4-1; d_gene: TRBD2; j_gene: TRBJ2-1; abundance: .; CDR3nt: TGCGCCAGCAGCCTTAGCGGGAGCGCCCTGAATGAGCAGTTCTTC; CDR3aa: CASSLSGSALNEQFF
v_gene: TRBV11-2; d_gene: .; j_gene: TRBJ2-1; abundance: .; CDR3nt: TGTGCCAGCAGCTTAGACCAGTCCTACAATGAGCAGTTCTTC; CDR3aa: CASSLDQSYNEQFF
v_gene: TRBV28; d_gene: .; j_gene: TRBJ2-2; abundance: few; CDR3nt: TGTGCCAGCAGTTTAAGGGGGAAACGGGACGGGGAGCTGTTTTTT; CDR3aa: CASSLRGKRDGELFF
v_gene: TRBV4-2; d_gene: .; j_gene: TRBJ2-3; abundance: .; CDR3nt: TGTGCCAGCAGCCAAGAGGTCTGGCGGATTAGCACAGATACGCAGTATTTT; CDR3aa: CASSQEVWRISTDTQYF
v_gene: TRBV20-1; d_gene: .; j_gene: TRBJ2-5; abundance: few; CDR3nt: TGCAGTGCTAGAGATACCGCGGGGTACCAAGAGACCCAGTACTTC; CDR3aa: CSARDTAGYQETQYF
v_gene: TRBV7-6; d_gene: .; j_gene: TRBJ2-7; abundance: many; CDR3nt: TGTGCCAGCAGCTTTGAGGATAGCTCCTACGAGCAGTACTTC; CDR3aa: CASSFEDSSYEQYF
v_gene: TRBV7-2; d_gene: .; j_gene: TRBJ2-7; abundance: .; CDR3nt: TGTGCCAGCAGCTCACCCTCCGGGTTGGTCTACGAGCAGTACTTC; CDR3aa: CASSSPSGLVYEQYF
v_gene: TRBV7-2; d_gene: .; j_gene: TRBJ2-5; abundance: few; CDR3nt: TGTGCCAGCAGCCCCGCTAGGGGACACGGAGAGACCCAGTACTTC; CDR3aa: CASSPARGHGETQYF
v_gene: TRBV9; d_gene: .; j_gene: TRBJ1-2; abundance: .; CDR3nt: TGTGCCAGCAGCGTAGACGGCAGGCCCGACTATGGCTACACCTTC; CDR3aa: CASSVDGRPDYGYTF
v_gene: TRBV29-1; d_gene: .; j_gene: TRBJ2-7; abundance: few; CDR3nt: TGCAGCGTTTCCTACGGGGAGGCCTACGAGCAGTACTTC; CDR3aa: CSVSYGEAYEQYF
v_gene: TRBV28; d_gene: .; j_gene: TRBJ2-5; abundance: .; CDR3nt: TGTGCCAGCAGTTCGAAACCACGGTTCGCCTTC; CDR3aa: CASSSKPRFAF
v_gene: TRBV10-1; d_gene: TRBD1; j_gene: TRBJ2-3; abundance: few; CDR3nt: TGCGCCACCTCCACCCGGGACAGGGGACGCACAGATACGCAGTATTTT; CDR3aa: CATSTRDRGRTDTQYF
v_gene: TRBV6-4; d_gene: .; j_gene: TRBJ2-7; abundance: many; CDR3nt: TGTGCCAGCAGTGACTCATTGGCTTCCCCTTCAACCCCTCTTCCCTACGAGCAGTACTTC; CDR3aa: CASSDSLASPSTPLPYEQYF
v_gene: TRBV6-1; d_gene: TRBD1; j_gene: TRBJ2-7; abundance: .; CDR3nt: TGTGCCAGCAGTGTAGACAGGGGTCGATTCGAGCAGTACTTC; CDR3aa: CASSVDRGRFEQYF
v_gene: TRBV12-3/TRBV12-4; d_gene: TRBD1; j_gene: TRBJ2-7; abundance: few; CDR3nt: TGTGCCAGCAGTCCCCGGACAGGGGAGAGAGAGCAGTACTTC; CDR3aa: CASSPRTGEREQYF
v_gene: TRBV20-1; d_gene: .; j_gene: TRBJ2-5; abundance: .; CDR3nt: TGCAGTGCTAGATACAGGGTGGAAGAGACCCAGTACTTC; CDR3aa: CSARYRVEETQYF
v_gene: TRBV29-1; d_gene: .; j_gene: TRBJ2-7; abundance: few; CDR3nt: TGCAGCGTTGGGGTTAGAGATTACGAGCAGTACTTC; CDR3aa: CSVGVRDYEQYF
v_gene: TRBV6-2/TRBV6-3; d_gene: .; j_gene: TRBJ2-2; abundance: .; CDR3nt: TGTGCCAGCAGTTACGAACGACGGGTCTCCGGGGAGCTGTTTTTT; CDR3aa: CASSYERRVSGELFF
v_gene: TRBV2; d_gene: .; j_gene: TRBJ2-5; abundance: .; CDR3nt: TGTGCCAGCAGGGGACTCCCCAATCAAGAGACCCAGTACTTC; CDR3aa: CASRGLPNQETQYF
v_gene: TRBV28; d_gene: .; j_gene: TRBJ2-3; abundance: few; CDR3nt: TGTGCCAGCAGTCGGGACTCCAACACAGATACGCAGTATTTT; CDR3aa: CASSRDSNTDTQYF
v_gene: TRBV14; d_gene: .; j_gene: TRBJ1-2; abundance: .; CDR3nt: TGTGCCAGCAGCCAAGCGGGGGCCAATAACTATGGCTACACCTTC; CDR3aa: CASSQAGANNYGYTF
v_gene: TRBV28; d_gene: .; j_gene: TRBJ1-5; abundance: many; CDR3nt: TGTGCCAGCAGTTTTGGGCAGCCCCAGCATTTT; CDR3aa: CASSFGQPQHF
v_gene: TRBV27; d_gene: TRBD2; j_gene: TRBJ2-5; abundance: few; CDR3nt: TGTGCCAGCAGACCTAGCGGGAGAGGAGAGACCCAGTACTTC; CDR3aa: CASRPSGRGETQYF
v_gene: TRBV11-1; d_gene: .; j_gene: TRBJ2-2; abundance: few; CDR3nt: TGTGCCAGCAGCTTCGATGACGTCGGGGAGCTGTTTTTT; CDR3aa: CASSFDDVGELFF
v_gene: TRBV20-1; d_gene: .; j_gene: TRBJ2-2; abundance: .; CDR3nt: TGCAGTGTTCAGACAGGAATAAACACCGGGGAGCTGTTTTTT; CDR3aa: CSVQTGINTGELFF
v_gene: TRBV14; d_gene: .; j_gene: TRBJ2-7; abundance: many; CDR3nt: TGTGCCAGCAGCCCCGCGGGAACGAACTACGAGCAGTACTTC; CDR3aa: CASSPAGTNYEQYF
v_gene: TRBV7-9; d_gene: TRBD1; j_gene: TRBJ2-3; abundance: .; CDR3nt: TGTGCCGCCGGCCAGGCAGGGGGCTCAGATACGCAGTATTTT; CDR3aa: CAAGQAGGSDTQYF
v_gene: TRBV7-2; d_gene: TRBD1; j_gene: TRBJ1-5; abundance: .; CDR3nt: TGTGCCAGCAGCTTAAAAGGGGGCTCCAATCAGCCCCAGCATTTT; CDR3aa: CASSLKGGSNQPQHF
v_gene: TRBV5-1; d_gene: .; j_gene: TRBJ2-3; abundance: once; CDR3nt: TGCGCCAGCAGCTTGAACGGATACACAGATACGCAGTATTTT; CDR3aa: CASSLNGYTDTQYF
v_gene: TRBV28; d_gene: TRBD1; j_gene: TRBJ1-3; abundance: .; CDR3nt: TGTGCCACCCAAAAGGACAGGTCCTCTGGAAACACCATATATTTT; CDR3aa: CATQKDRSSGNTIYF
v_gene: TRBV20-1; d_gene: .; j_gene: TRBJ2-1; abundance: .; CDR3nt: TGCAGTGCTAGAGATAGACTTCCAAACTACAATGAGCAGTTCTTC; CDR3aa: CSARDRLPNYNEQFF
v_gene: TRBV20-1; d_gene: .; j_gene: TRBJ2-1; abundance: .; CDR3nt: TGCAGTGCTAGATTTGGAACTAGCAGGGACAATGAGCAGTTCTTC; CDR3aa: CSARFGTSRDNEQFF
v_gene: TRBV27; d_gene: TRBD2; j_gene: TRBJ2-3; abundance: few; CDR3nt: TGTGCCAGCCGCCTCGGACTAGCGCCCCGTGTGGGCACAGATACGCAGTATTTT; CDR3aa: CASRLGLAPRVGTDTQYF
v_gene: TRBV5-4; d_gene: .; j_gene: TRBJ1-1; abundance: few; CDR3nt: TGTGCCAGCAGCTTGGAAGGGGTTGACACTGAAGCTTTCTTT; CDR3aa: CASSLEGVDTEAFF
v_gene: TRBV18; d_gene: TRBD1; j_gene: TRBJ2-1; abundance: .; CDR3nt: TGTGCCAGCTCACCACTCCAACCGGGACAGGGGTCCTACAATGAGCAGTTCTTC; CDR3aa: CASSPLQPGQGSYNEQFF
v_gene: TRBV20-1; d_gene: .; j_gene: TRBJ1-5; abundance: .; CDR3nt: TGCAGTGCTAGAGAGTCACAGGGCAATCAGCCCCAGCATTTT; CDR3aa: CSARESQGNQPQHF
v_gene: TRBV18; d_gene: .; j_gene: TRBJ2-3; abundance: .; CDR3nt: TGTGCCAGCTCACCCGACCGAGCCACAGATACGCAGTATTTT; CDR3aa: CASSPDRATDTQYF
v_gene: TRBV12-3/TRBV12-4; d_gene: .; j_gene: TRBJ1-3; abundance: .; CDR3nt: TGTGCCAGCAGTTCCTGGACGGGTGGAAACACCATATATTTT; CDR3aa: CASSSWTGGNTIYF
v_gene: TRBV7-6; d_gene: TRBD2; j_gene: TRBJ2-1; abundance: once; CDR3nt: TGTGCCAGCAGCTTAGGGGTAGGGACTAGCGGGAGGGCCAATGAGCAGTTCTTC; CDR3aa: CASSLGVGTSGRANEQFF
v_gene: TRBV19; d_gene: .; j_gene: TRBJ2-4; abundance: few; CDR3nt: TGTGCCAGTAGTATAGGGTCAGGGAATCGCGCCAAAAACATTCAGTACTTC; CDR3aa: CASSIGSGNRAKNIQYF
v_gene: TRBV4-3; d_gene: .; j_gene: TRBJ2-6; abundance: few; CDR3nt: TGCGCCAGCAGCCAAGCGGGGTCTGGGGCCAACGTCCTGACTTTC; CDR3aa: CASSQAGSGANVLTF
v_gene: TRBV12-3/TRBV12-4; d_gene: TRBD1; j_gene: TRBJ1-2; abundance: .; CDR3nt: TGTGCCAGCAGGCCCACCGGGACAGGGGGCGCAGAGGGCTACACCTTC; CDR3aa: CASRPTGTGGAEGYTF
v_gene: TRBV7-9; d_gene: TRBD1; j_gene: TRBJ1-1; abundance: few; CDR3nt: TGTGCCAGCAGCTCACCAGGGGGGCTGAGCACTGAAGCTTTCTTT; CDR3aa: CASSSPGGLSTEAFF
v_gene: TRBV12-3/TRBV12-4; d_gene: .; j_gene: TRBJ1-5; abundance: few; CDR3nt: TGTGCCAGCAGCCCAGTTCCGGGAGACCTGGAGCAGCCCCAGCATTTT; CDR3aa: CASSPVPGDLEQPQHF